This T cell receptor (beta chain) was found in a study of vaccination effects on CD4 cells after COVID-19 (dated by TCRdb to 2022 to 2024). Background for the entire study: Two doses of either the BNT162b2 or the mRNA-1273 mRNA SARS-CoV-2 vaccine were administered to participants. In both COVID-19 convalescent patients and infection-naive vaccine recipients, the study compared SARS-CoV-2 spike-specific CD4+ TCR repertoires from before mRNA vaccination with those from after it. A total of over nine COVID-19 convalescent patients and a handful of SARS-CoV-2-naive healthy vaccine recipients were included in the full study. Cultures from other donors in the study were sequenced using the Oncomine TCR Beta short-read assay on an Illumina iSeq 100.

From the cysteine up to the phenylalanine, the CDR3 has a length of 16 residues. This entry keeps only the CDR3 DNA: 48 bases, framed from base 1. Trimming accounts for 3 bases at V and 4 bases at J, while the number of junction bases matched to no gene is 12. Sequences SGHRS (CDR1) and YFSETQ (CDR2) are obtained from the germline V gene. In the ViraFEST assay, PBMC were stimulated with viral peptide pools, and antigen-specific CD4+ T cell clonotypes were then identified by expansion using TCR sequencing. After approximately eleven days of culture, CD4+ T cells were isolated with the EasySep CD4+ T cell isolation kit. Healthy vaccine recipients had no prior SARS-CoV-2 infection, confirmed by negative nucleocapsid antibodies before and after vaccination. Over 1.5 million PBMC per well were cultured with roughly 10 ug/ml peptides in IMDM containing around 5% human AB serum, around 10 IU/ml IL-2 and gentamicin. On days 3 and 7, half of the culture medium was replaced with fresh IL-2-containing medium. Each peptide stimulation condition was cultured in triplicate wells unless otherwise noted. PBMC were separated from whole blood using Ficoll-Paque Plus gradient centrifugation and were then either cryopreserved at -140C or used fresh. Overlapping peptide pools spanned the spike proteins of SARS-CoV-2 and the common cold coronaviruses HCoV-NL63, HCoV-OC43 and HCoV-229E. The QIAamp micro DNA kit was used to extract genomic DNA from the cultured CD4+ T cells.

This clone was picked up a small number of times. The antigen it binds to is not known. The record has no base qualities; no much larger clone is one base away. Broad study findings and their caveats: Among healthy vaccine recipients, nearly all vaccine-induced clones were SARS-CoV-2 mono-reactive, and only 1 of 255 was cross-reactive with common cold coronaviruses. Clones induced by infection and clones induced by vaccination both contracted markedly at late timepoints after vaccination, which fits with T cell responses waning over time. Limitations of the study were the small number of convalescent patients and the absence of early post-infection timepoints.

The library was built by means of the immunoSEQ multiplex PCR assay. DNA from the cultured, isolated CD4+ T cells was subjected to TCR beta CDR3 sequencing. The original methods were these. Non-productive TCR sequences were discarded, and reads were trimmed to the CDR3 region, with only CDR3s of 7 or more amino acids retained. The MANAFEST web app was used to pick out antigen-specific clonotypes by comparing their expansion in peptide wells with that in reference cultures. For clones to be considered positive, expansion at FDR<0.05 versus reference and all other wells, an odds ratio above 5, and a frequency above 0.1% in two replicate wells were required. Clonotypes significantly expanded in SARS-CoV-2 spike wells and in at least one common cold coronavirus spike condition were defined as cross-reactive. CDR3 similarity was assessed by Levenshtein distance with the stringdist R package, and unrooted trees were built with ape in R 3.6.1. Drawn from immuneACCESS, this table holds only the in-frame rearrangements with V and J called that TCRdb kept. Clones are partly lost; checked studies trace under half to an unresolved V gene and leave the rest unexplained. V and J calls and clone size are copied from that table; D and trimming were computed from the DNA. The sample table contains around 83,000 clones; only one count was recorded for 70% to 75% of them. The top ten clonotypes cover more than 1.5% of the sample.

Sequenced material: CD4+ T cells from PBMCs cultured with HCoV-229E spike peptides, taken before COVID-19 vaccination. Taken with the paper, the label for cell subset or site translates to: HCoV-229E spike overlapping peptide pool stimulation. The chain couples TRBV5-1 to TRBJ1-2; 7 junctional bases match TRBD1. The sequence was obtained from a human donor who received a COVID-19 vaccine. CDR3 sequence: CASSYKTGQTGYGYTF. The nucleotide sequence is TGCGCCAGCAGCTATAAAACGGGACAGACAGGCTATGGCTACACCTTC.